The clone carrying this T cell receptor (beta chain) was found once. Its antigen is unknown. These data belong to a study of shared clonotypes between healthy human individuals. Study-wide points: Inspection by rarefaction showed sorted-subset sequencing to be incomplete despite large depth. Clonotype sharing among donors, it was expected, would be affected by sequencing depth.

The CDR3 is 12 residues long. Trimming stripped 7 bases from V and 2 bases from J, with 12 bases between. Germline V gives CDR1 SQVTM, CDR2 ANQGSEA. DNA at roughly 0.2 ug, 25,000 to 35,000 T cell genomes, went into sorted-subset replicate PCRs. In the original workflow: Junction-only sequences without quality scores came from ImmunoSEQ, so filtering differed. The table came from immunoSEQ multiplex PCR; TCRdb's copy has only in-frame clones and leaves some out. V, J and clone size are taken as reported in that table, and D and trimming were inferred from the DNA itself. The sample shows about 690,000 clones, roughly 87% of them seen only once.

The source material was memory CD8+ T cells from PBMCs. Subset reported: CD45RO+ cells pooled with CCR7-negative TemRA cells. The chain carries TRBV29-1 and TRBJ2-7, with D perhaps assigned TRBD1 or TRBD2 (5 bases each). This clonotype was obtained from a young man in good health. Some clones in this sample may be carry-over from other donors' samples. CDR3 region: CSATGATYEQYF. The CDR3 DNA reads TGCAGCGCAACCGGGGCCACCTACGAGCAGTACTTC.